Shown below are 17 T cell receptor beta chains from a single sample sequenced in a study of technical replicates of blood from a few donors. Measured with immunoSEQ multiplex PCR; TCRdb has only the in-frame clones, and not every one. The sample holds roughly 15,000 clones, 87% seen once. The specimen sequenced was PBMCs. The receptors here all came from a human donor in good health.

V is TRBV6-4 and J is TRBJ1-1; 9 bases agree with TRBD1. The J segment lost 7 bases and the V segment lost 0 bases, leaving 3 bases of the junction unmatched. Germline lookup yields CDR1 MRHNA and CDR2 SNTAGT. The CDR3 has 14 amino acids. The CDR3 DNA reads as TGTGCCAGCAGTGACTCGGGGGGACAGGGTGAAGCTTTCTTT. Its translation: CASSDSGGQGEAFF.

This clone was seen only once. This chain links TRBV7-3 with TRBJ2-1; TRBD2 matches 13 bases. J gave up 6 bases and V 7 bases, and 9 bases lay outside the gene matches. Per the germline V gene, CDR1 is SGHTA and CDR2 is FQGTGA. There are 16 residues in the CDR3. In DNA form, the CDR3 reads TGTGCCAGCACCAAAGGGGGACTAGCGGGACGCAATGAGCAGTTCTTC. Translating gives CASTKGGLAGRNEQFF. Looking up the rest from reference TRBV7-3 and TRBJ2-1 gives the full variable domain: GAGVSQTPSNKVTEKGKYVELRCDPISGHTALYWYRQSLGQGPEFLIYFQGTGAADDSGLPNDRFFAVRPEGSVSTLKIQRTERGDSAVYLCASTKGGLAGRNEQFFGPGTRLTVL.

This clone was detected once. The V gene is TRBV6-5, the J gene TRBJ2-1; 8 nucleotides match TRBD2. Looked up from germline, CDR1 is MNHEY and CDR2 is SVGAGI. This CDR3 has 16 residues. Trimming removed 0 bases from V and 5 bases from J; junction bases left unmatched: 6. CDR3: CASSYSGTRRNNEQFF. Written as DNA, the CDR3 is TGTGCCAGCAGTTACTCCGGGACTAGGAGGAACAATGAGCAGTTCTTC.

In this sample, this clone turned up once. The CDR3: CASSQRANTGELFF. DNA for the CDR3: TGTGCCAGCAGCCAGCGGGCGAACACCGGGGAGCTGTTTTTT. The genes are TRBV7-7 and TRBJ2-2; possibly TRBD2 for D (6 bases). The CDR3 has 14 residues. Trimming left V 5 bases short and J 0 bases short, with 7 bases between. Germline V gives CDR1 SSHAT, CDR2 FNYEAQ (reference sequence).

The genes are TRBV2 and TRBJ2-1; 12 nucleotides align to TRBD2. The CDR3 loop spans 15 amino acids. V was clipped by 6 bases and J by 7 bases; unmatched bases: 7. The germline gives CDR1 SNHLY, CDR2 FYNNEI. This chain's CDR3 is CASRVGLAGWNEQFF. In nucleotides, the CDR3 is TGTGCCAGCAGGGTTGGACTAGCGGGATGGAATGAGCAGTTCTTC.

The CDR3 region is CASSLTTGASGNTIYF. The CDR3 bases are TGCGCCAGCAGCTTAACGACAGGGGCTAGTGGAAACACCATATATTTT. This rearrangement joins TRBV5-1 to TRBJ1-3, with 8 positions matching TRBD1. The CDR3 totals 16 residues. CDR1 is SGHRS, CDR2 YFSETQ, per germline. After removal of 2 bases from V and 3 bases from J, the junction contained 7 bases not matched to a gene.

The chain combines TRBV27 with TRBJ1-3; 7 positions match TRBD1. The CDR3 covers 13 residues. Germline CDR1 MNHEY, CDR2 SMNVEV (reference sequence). The trim removed 6 bases at V and 4 bases at J, leaving 3 bases unmatched. In nucleotides, the CDR3 is TGTGCCAGCAGATCAGGGGGAGGAAACACCATATATTTT. Residues: CASRSGGGNTIYF.

The chain uses TRBV13 and TRBJ2-1, with TRBD2 matching 10 bases. Germline trimming cut 4 bases from V and 10 bases from J; bases unmatched to any gene: 16. Germline V CDR1 and CDR2: PRHDT, FYEKMQ (reference sequence). The CDR3 runs 17 residues. DNA of the CDR3: TGTGCCAGCAGCTCCCCCAGCGGGAGGGCTTCTTCCAAGGAGCAGTTCTTC. Translation: CASSSPSGRASSKEQFF. The full variable domain, rest sourced from reference TRBV13 and TRBJ2-1, is AAGVIQSPRHLIKEKRETATLKCYPIPRHDTVYWYQQGPGQDPQFLISFYEKMQSDKGSIPDRFSAQQFSDYHSELNMSSLELGDSALYFCASSSPSGRASSKEQFFGPGTRLTVL.

The chain couples TRBV28 to TRBJ1-2; D call uncertain. CDR1 and CDR2 from the germline V gene are MDHEN and SYDVKM. Trimming removed 8 bases from V and 2 bases from J, with 12 bases in between. The CDR3 loop spans 13 amino acids. Here the CDR3 reads CASCCQRNYGYTF. The CDR3 DNA sequence: TGTGCCAGCTGCTGCCAGAGGAACTATGGCTACACCTTC.

The chain is built from TRBV28 and TRBJ1-5; TRBD1 matches at 7 bases. The germline V gene has CDR1 MDHEN and CDR2 SYDVKM. The CDR3 spans 12 residues. CDR3 in DNA: TGTGCTACCAGGGCAGGGGGGCAGCCCCAGCATTTT. Protein sequence: CATRAGGQPQHF.

On this clone: A junction boundary mismatches the germline segment, possibly from a read error. V usage is TRBV7-9 and J usage is TRBJ1-1; 8 bases match TRBD1. Germline CDR1 and CDR2: SEHNR and FQNEAQ (reference sequence). The length of the CDR3 is 14 residues. The CDR3 region is CASSRQGSRPETFF. CDR3 in DNA: TGTGCCAGCAGCCGACAGGGGTCGCGACCTGAAACTTTCTTT. Complete variable domain (other parts from reference TRBV7-9 and TRBJ1-1): DTGVSQNPRHKITKRGQNVTFRCDPISEHNRLYWYRQTLGQGPEFLTYFQNEAQLEKSRLLSDRFSAERPKGSFSTLEIQRTEQGDSAMYLCASSRQGSRPETFFGQGTRLTVV.

The chain is built from TRBV7-6 and TRBJ1-3; 9 bases map to TRBD1. The J segment lost 4 bases and the V segment lost 4 bases, leaving 2 bases of the junction unmatched. Per germline, CDR1 SGHVS and CDR2 FNYEAQ. This CDR3 region has 14 residues. For the CDR3, the DNA is TGTGCCAGCAGCTCCGGGACAGGGGGAAACACCATATATTTT. Translated: CASSSGTGGNTIYF.

V gene TRBV7-9 combines with J gene TRBJ2-6; D is ambiguous. The CDR3 sequence is 15 residues long. CDR1 is SEHNR and CDR2 is FQNEAQ in the germline V gene (reference sequence). V was clipped by 5 bases and J by 3 bases, with 11 bases between them. In DNA, the CDR3 is TGTGCCAGCAGCCCCCCCGGGTTTGGGGCCAACGTCCTGACTTTC. Translating it yields CASSPPGFGANVLTF.

The chain carries TRBV9 and TRBJ2-5; 9 positions agree with TRBD1. CDR1 is SGDLS, CDR2 YYNGEE, per germline. CDR3 length: 14 amino acids. The junction had 1 base not matched to a gene; V was cut back by 2 bases and J by 2 bases. The CDR3 sequence: CASSVDRGQETQYF. In nucleotides, the CDR3 is TGTGCCAGCAGCGTCGACAGGGGGCAAGAGACCCAGTACTTC.

The V gene is TRBV28, the J gene TRBJ2-2; TRBD1 is a possible D gene (6 bases). V was trimmed by 2 bases and J by 7 bases, leaving 11 bases between them. The CDR3 extends over 14 amino acids. Germline-derived CDR1 and CDR2 are MDHEN and SYDVKM. CDR3 nucleotide sequence: TGTGCCAGCAGTTTAACAGGGTTGGTCGGGGAGCTGTTTTTT. It codes for CASSLTGLVGELFF. Looking up the rest from reference TRBV28 and TRBJ2-2 gives the full variable domain: DVKVTQSSRYLVKRTGEKVFLECVQDMDHENMFWYRQDPGLGLRLIYFSYDVKMKEKGDIPEGYSVSREKKERFSLILESASTNQTSMYLCASSLTGLVGELFFGEGSRLTVL.

The chain links TRBV14 to TRBJ2-5; 7 bases are shared with TRBD1. J gave up 3 bases and V 1 base, and 8 bases lay outside the gene matches. The CDR3 runs to 16 residues. Germline CDR1 and CDR2: SGHDN and FVKESK. The chain's CDR3 is CASSQGWSDREETQYF. CDR3 DNA: TGTGCCAGCAGCCAAGGCTGGAGCGACAGGGAAGAGACCCAGTACTTC.

The V gene is TRBV11-2, the J gene TRBJ1-4; 8 bases agree with TRBD1. The CDR3 runs to 16 residues. Germline V CDR1 and CDR2: SGHAT, FQNNGV. J was trimmed by 0 bases and V by 5 bases; bases with no gene match: 5. The CDR3 region is CASSLGQGATNEKLFF. Here the CDR3 DNA reads TGTGCCAGCAGCCTAGGACAGGGCGCAACTAATGAAAAACTGTTTTTT.